The sample holds one count of the clone carrying this T cell receptor (beta chain). This entry comes from a study of blood T cell repertoires in COVID-19. With 0 bases clipped from V and 5 bases from J, the junction kept 4 bases outside the gene matches. CDR1 and CDR2 from the germline V gene are SGDLS and YYNGEE. This CDR3 spans 17 amino acids. TCRdb's table, derived via immunoSEQ multiplex PCR, lists solely in-frame clones and lacks some. The sample yields approximately 92,000 clones, roughly 87% seen once. The chain combines TRBV9 with TRBJ2-3; TRBD2 aligns across 15 bases. This clonotype originated in a woman aged 55-69 years with COVID-19, enrolled during active disease. Sequencing input: peripheral blood. The CDR3 protein is CASSVAGLAGGQDTQYF. CDR3 nucleotides: TGTGCCAGCAGCGTAGCCGGACTAGCGGGGGGGCAAGATACGCAGTATTTT.